The source of this TCR beta chain is a study of blood T cell repertoires in COVID-19. The method was immunoSEQ multiplex PCR; TCRdb's version includes in-frame clones alone and lacks a portion of them. The sample holds under 350,000 clones, about nine tenths seen once. The CDR3 consists of 15 residues. Germline CDR1 is SGHTA and CDR2 is FQGNSA. V gave up 5 bases and J gave up 6 bases; unmatched junction bases: 5. The sequence was obtained from a man aged 30-40 years who had recovered from COVID-19. Sequencing was done on a sample of PBMCs or T cells enriched from blood (not recorded which). The J gene is TRBJ2-1, the V gene TRBV7-2; 12 bases match TRBD2. CDR3 region: CASSPRTSGINEQFF. In DNA, the CDR3 is TGTGCCAGCAGCCCACGGACTAGCGGGATCAATGAGCAGTTCTTC.